One and the same sample provided the 22 T cell receptor beta chains below, sequenced in a study of cytomegalovirus exposure and HLA in healthy donors. 13 Jbeta primers and 60 Vbeta primers were used for the PCR. Here immunoSEQ multiplex PCR was the method, and the copy in TCRdb shows in-frame clones only, minus some. The sample contains over 150,000 clones, roughly four fifths of which appear only once. Sequenced sample: PBMCs. These TCRs come from a woman in her twenties or thirties in good health and CMV-seropositive.

V usage is TRBV4-2 and J usage is TRBJ2-2; a weak D match, TRBD2 (6 bases). Germline V gives CDR1 LGHNA, CDR2 YNFKEQ. The CDR3 spans 15 residues. Trimming took off 1 base at V and 5 bases at J, with 11 bases between the two ends. The CDR3 DNA is TGTGCCAGCAGCCAAGTTTCGGGACTTACCGGGGAGCTGTTTTTT. It translates to CASSQVSGLTGELFF.

The rearrangement uses TRBV14 and TRBJ2-1; 8 bases map to TRBD2. CDR3 length: 16 residues. The germline V gene encodes CDR1 SGHDN and CDR2 FVKESK. With V trimmed by 4 bases and J by 1 base, 6 bases remained unmatched. The CDR3 spells CASSPLAGKSYNEQFF. CDR3 nucleotides: TGTGCCAGCAGCCCTTTAGCGGGGAAATCCTACAATGAGCAGTTCTTC. Using reference TRBV14 and TRBJ2-1 for the parts outside the CDR3, the full variable domain is EAGVTQFPSHSVIEKGQTVTLRCDPISGHDNLYWYRRVMGKEIKFLLHFVKESKQDESGMPNNRFLAERTGGTYSTLKVQPAELEDSGVYFCASSPLAGKSYNEQFFGPGTRLTVL.

The V call is TRBV7-9, the J call TRBJ1-2; 8 bases line up with TRBD1. With V trimmed by 4 bases and J by 0 bases, 10 bases remained unmatched. CDR1 is SEHNR and CDR2 is FQNEAQ in the germline V gene (reference sequence). The CDR3 consists of 17 residues. CDR3 coding DNA: TGTGCCAGCAGCTCTCCGGGACAGGCCCTTTCTAACTATGGCTACACCTTC. Residues: CASSSPGQALSNYGYTF.

The chain couples TRBV5-1 to TRBJ2-3; D is undetermined. The CDR3 has 12 residues. V was trimmed by 3 bases and J by 4 bases, leaving 6 bases between them. Germline CDR1 is SGHRS and CDR2 is YFSETQ. CDR3 protein: CASSSGSDTQYF. The CDR3 nucleotides read TGCGCCAGCAGCTCCGGGTCAGATACGCAGTATTTT.

The chain has TRBV7-9 and TRBJ2-7; D perhaps matches TRBD1 (6 bases). The V gene's germline CDR1 is SEHNR and CDR2 FQNEAQ (reference sequence). The CDR3 consists of 14 residues. Trimming took 5 bases from V and 3 from J, leaving 14 bases between them. The CDR3 DNA sequence: TGTGCCAGCAGCCTAACCGGGACATACTACGAGCAGTACTTC. It encodes CASSLTGTYYEQYF.

The rearrangement links TRBV4-1 to TRBJ2-1; perhaps TRBD2 as D (6 bases). The V end was cut by 1 base, the J end by 2 bases, with 15 bases between. CDR1 and CDR2 (germline): MGHRA, YSYEKL. The CDR3 loop spans 17 amino acids. CDR3 region: CASSQVSGGPPYNEQFF. The DNA of the CDR3 is TGCGCCAGCAGCCAAGTTAGCGGCGGGCCTCCCTACAATGAGCAGTTCTTC.

This clone was detected a few times. The chain has TRBV6-1 and TRBJ2-1; TRBD1 matches 10 bases. The V gene end was trimmed by 4 bases and the J gene end by 5 bases; junction bases not matched to a gene: 5. The CDR3 totals 15 residues. Looked up from germline, CDR1 is MNHNS and CDR2 is SASEGT. CDR3: CASSGSGTGDNEQFF. In DNA form, the CDR3 reads TGTGCCAGCAGTGGTTCCGGGACAGGGGACAATGAGCAGTTCTTC.

The chain employs TRBV5-6 and TRBJ1-2, with D possibly TRBD1 on 5 matching bases. V gave up 0 bases and J gave up 1 base, with 13 bases separating them. This CDR3 has 16 amino acids. Germline loops: CDR1 SGHDT, CDR2 YYEEEE. The CDR3 is CASSLGRARHNYGYTF. CDR3 DNA sequence: TGTGCCAGCAGCTTGGGCAGGGCAAGACATAACTATGGCTACACCTTC.

J is TRBJ1-6 and V is TRBV6-1; the match to TRBD1 covers 8 bases. With V trimmed by 2 bases and J by 9 bases, 6 bases remained unmatched. This CDR3 contains 15 residues. Germline CDR1 reads MNHNS; CDR2 reads SASEGT. The DNA for the CDR3 is TGTGCCAGCAGTGAATGGACAGGGCAAGGTTCACCCCTCCACTTT. Translation gives CASSEWTGQGSPLHF.

The rearrangement joins TRBV5-1 to TRBJ1-2, with D maybe TRBD1 (6 bases). Looked up from germline, CDR1 is SGHRS and CDR2 is YFSETQ. The germline V and J ends were trimmed by 3 bases and 7 bases, with 10 bases remaining between them. The CDR3 runs 12 residues. The CDR3 protein is CASSSQGCGYTF. The CDR3, as DNA: TGCGCCAGCAGCTCACAGGGATGTGGCTACACCTTC. The full variable domain, in which reference TRBV5-1 and TRBJ1-2 provide the parts outside the CDR3, is KAGVTQTPRYLIKTRGQQVTLSCSPISGHRSVSWYQQTPGQGLQFLFEYFSETQRNKGNFPGRFSGRQFSNSRSEMNVSTLELGDSALYLCASSSQGCGYTFGSGTRLTVV.

This clone was detected ten times or more. Other DNA sequences in the same sample also yield this CDR3. The rearrangement links TRBV6-1 to TRBJ2-7, with TRBD2 matching 13 bases. The germline V gene has CDR1 MNHNS and CDR2 SASEGT. CDR3 length: 15 residues. Germline trimming cut 1 base from V and 4 bases from J; bases unmatched to any gene: 1. In DNA form, the CDR3 reads TGTGCCAGCAGTGAAGGGACTAGCGGGAGTTACGAGCAGTACTTC. It is translated as CASSEGTSGSYEQYF.

This clone was detected once. V usage is TRBV2 and J usage is TRBJ2-5; no definite D call. Germline CDR1 and CDR2: SNHLY and FYNNEI. The CDR3 extends over 13 amino acids. V was trimmed by 0 bases and J by 5 bases, leaving 7 bases between them. CDR3 sequence (DNA): TGTGCCAGCAGTGAAGCTCAGTGGGAGACCCAGTACTTC. Translated: CASSEAQWETQYF.

The chain combines TRBV11-1 with TRBJ2-2; 11 bases are a match to TRBD2. CDR3 length: 17 amino acids. J was trimmed by 5 bases and V by 5 bases; bases with no gene match: 10. Germline CDR1 and CDR2: SGHAT and FQDESV (reference sequence). This chain's CDR3 is CASSIGATSGSTGELFF. The CDR3 DNA reads as TGTGCCAGCAGCATAGGCGCTACTAGCGGGAGTACCGGGGAGCTGTTTTTT.

As for this clone: The germline gene is not matched at one end of the junction; a read error may be the cause. Additional DNA sequences in this sample encode the identical CDR3. The rearrangement joins TRBV10-1 to TRBJ2-3, with 10 bases fitting TRBD2. Germline V lookup: CDR1 WNHNN, CDR2 SYGVQD (reference sequence). The CDR3 runs to 15 residues. CDR3 coding DNA: TGCGCCAGTAGTGATTCTAGCGGGAGTGCAGATACGCAGTATTTT. Protein: CASSDSSGSADTQYF.

The V call is TRBV5-5, the J call TRBJ1-1, with 7 bases matching TRBD1. The CDR3 covers 14 residues. V lost 0 bases and J lost 3; bases outside the gene matches: 2. Germline V gene data show CDR1 as SGHKS and CDR2 as YYEKEE (reference sequence). In DNA form, the CDR3 reads TGTGCCAGCAGCTTGGACAGGGGCGACACTGAAGCTTTCTTT. As protein: CASSLDRGDTEAFF. Supplemented by reference TRBV5-5 and TRBJ1-1, the full variable domain reads DAGVTQSPTHLIKTRGQQVTLRCSPISGHKSVSWYQQVLGQGPQFIFQYYEKEERGRGNFPDRFSARQFPNYSSELNVNALLLGDSALYLCASSLDRGDTEAFFGQGTRLTVV.

This rearrangement joins TRBV9 to TRBJ1-6, with D possibly TRBD1 on 6 matching bases. Per germline, CDR1 SGDLS and CDR2 YYNGEE. The CDR3 length is 14 residues. Trimming pared 4 bases from V and 7 bases from J, leaving 12 bases between. CDR3 in DNA: TGTGCCAGCAGCCCGGGACATCTGAATTCACCCCTCCACTTT. Translating gives CASSPGHLNSPLHF. The whole variable domain, filled in from reference TRBV9 and TRBJ1-6, reads DSGVTQTPKHLITATGQRVTLRCSPRSGDLSVYWYQQSLDQGLQFLIQYYNGEERAKGNILERFSAQQFPDLHSELNLSSLELGDSALYFCASSPGHLNSPLHFGNGTRLTVT.

The rearrangement joins TRBV27 to TRBJ2-2; 7 bases align to TRBD2. CDR1 MNHEY and CDR2 SMNVEV come from the germline V gene (reference sequence). V dropped 3 bases and J dropped 6; count of bases not matched to a gene: 4. The CDR3 loop spans 14 amino acids. The CDR3: CASSFLADAGELFF. CDR3 bases: TGTGCCAGCAGTTTCCTAGCGGATGCCGGGGAGCTGTTTTTT.

This sequence joins TRBV6-5 and TRBJ2-1; D might be TRBD1 (5 bases). V was shortened by 4 bases and J by 9 bases, with 13 bases between the two germline ends. CDR3 size: 13 residues. From germline, CDR1 is MNHEY and CDR2 SVGAGI. The CDR3 DNA reads TGTGCCAGCAGTTTTACAGGTGTCAGTGAGCAGTTCTTC. Translated, it gives CASSFTGVSEQFF.

The genes are TRBV6-1 and TRBJ1-2, with TRBD1 as a possible D gene (6 bases). The CDR3 consists of 15 residues. Germline V lookup: CDR1 MNHNS, CDR2 SASEGT. V lost 7 bases and J 10 bases, leaving 25 bases between the germline ends. The CDR3 bases are TGTGCCAGCACCCCTTCATCACGGGACACGAACCACTACACCTTC. Amino acid sequence: CASTPSSRDTNHYTF.

This rearrangement joins TRBV4-1 to TRBJ2-2, with a weak D call TRBD2 (5 bases). The ends were cut back, 0 bases at V and 0 bases at J, with 8 bases in the middle. The CDR3 has 16 amino acids. Germline lookup yields CDR1 MGHRA and CDR2 YSYEKL. The CDR3 coding sequence is TGCGCCAGCAGCCAAGAAGCGGCAACGAACACCGGGGAGCTGTTTTTT. This sequence encodes CASSQEAATNTGELFF.

The chain carries TRBV4-2 and TRBJ2-7; 7 nucleotides align to TRBD2. Germline loops: CDR1 LGHNA, CDR2 YNFKEQ. This CDR3 contains 16 residues. Trimming at V came to 3 bases and at J to 2 bases, leaving 10 bases not matched to a gene. The CDR3 spells CASSQESDGRPYEQYF. CDR3 DNA sequence: TGTGCCAGCAGCCAGGAGTCGGACGGGAGGCCCTACGAGCAGTACTTC.

V usage is TRBV6-5 and J usage is TRBJ2-7; 10 bases agree with TRBD1. The V gene end was trimmed by 8 bases and the J gene end by 6 bases; junction bases not matched to a gene: 7. Germline V gene data show CDR1 as MNHEY and CDR2 as SVGAGI. The CDR3 covers 13 residues. CDR3 amino acids: CASRGTGVFEQYF. The CDR3 DNA sequence: TGTGCCAGCCGCGGGACAGGGGTTTTCGAGCAGTACTTC.